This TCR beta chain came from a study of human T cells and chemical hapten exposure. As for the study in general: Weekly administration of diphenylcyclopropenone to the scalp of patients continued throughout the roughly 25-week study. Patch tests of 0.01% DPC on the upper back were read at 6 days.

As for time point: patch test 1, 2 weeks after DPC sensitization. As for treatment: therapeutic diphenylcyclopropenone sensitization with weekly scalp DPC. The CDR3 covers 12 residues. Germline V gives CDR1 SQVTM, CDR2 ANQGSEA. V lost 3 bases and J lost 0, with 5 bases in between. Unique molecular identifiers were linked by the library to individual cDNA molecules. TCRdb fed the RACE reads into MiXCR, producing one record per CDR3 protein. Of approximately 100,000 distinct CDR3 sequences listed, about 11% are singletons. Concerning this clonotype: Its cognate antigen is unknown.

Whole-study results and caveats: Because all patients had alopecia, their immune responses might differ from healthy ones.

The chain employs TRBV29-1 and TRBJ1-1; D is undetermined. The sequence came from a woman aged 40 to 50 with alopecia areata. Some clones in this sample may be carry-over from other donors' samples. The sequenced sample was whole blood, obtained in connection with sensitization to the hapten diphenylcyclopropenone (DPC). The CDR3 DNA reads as TGCAGCGTTGAGACTGTGAACACTGAAGCTTTCTTT. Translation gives CSVETVNTEAFF.